This TCR beta chain is from a study of cytomegalovirus exposure and HLA in healthy donors. CDR3 length: 15 amino acids. Germline assignment: CDR1 SGHVS and CDR2 FQNEAQ. V was trimmed by 0 bases and J by 6 bases, leaving 11 bases between them. As for this clone: The antigen is undetermined.

PCR employed 60 Vbeta and 13 Jbeta primers. The protocol was immunoSEQ multiplex PCR, while the TCRdb copy is restricted to in-frame clones and leaves out a portion. Its table lists around 75,000 clones. Overall study findings and caveats: Researchers catalogued under 200 TCR beta chains as cytomegalovirus-associated.

Sequences were obtained from PBMCs. The V gene is TRBV7-8, the J gene TRBJ2-2, with a tentative D call TRBD2 (5 bases). This clonotype was obtained from a man between 40 and 49 years old in good health and CMV-seronegative. In DNA, the CDR3 is TGTGCCAGCAGCTTAGCGAGGGTCGGGGCCGGGGAGCTGTTTTTT. It translates to CASSLARVGAGELFF.